This is a list of T cell receptor beta chains from one sample in a study of control samples from healthy donors and cancer patients. The protocol was immunoSEQ multiplex PCR, while the TCRdb copy is restricted to in-frame clones and leaves out a portion. This sample has approximately 150,000 clones, with 89% found just once. Material for sequencing was blood. The receptors were sampled from a young man in good health. The CDR3 runs from the conserved cysteine through the conserved F or W. The order of the fields is D gene, J gene, V gene, clone size, CDR3 length, CDR3 protein, CDR3 DNA. A D gene is named only where the DNA matches it firmly. Clone sizes are given selectively: once, few, many, or a class where the clone is expanded.

TRBD1	TRBJ1-2	TRBV6-5	-	14	CASSLSPRGRGYTF	TGTGCCAGCAGCCTCTCTCCCAGGGGGCGCGGCTACACCTTC
-	TRBJ1-6	TRBV30	-	14	CAWSKGTYNSPLHF	TGTGCCTGGAGTAAGGGAACCTATAATTCACCCCTCCACTTT
-	TRBJ2-7	TRBV12-3/TRBV12-4	-	11	CASSSTYEQYF	TGTGCCAGCAGTAGCACCTACGAGCAGTACTTC
TRBD2	TRBJ2-3	TRBV6-2/TRBV6-3	-	14	CASSYAGGSYTQYF	TGTGCCAGCAGTTATGCCGGGGGGAGTTATACGCAGTATTTT
-	TRBJ2-7	TRBV12-5	-	11	CASGLTVEQYF	TGTGCTAGTGGTTTGACAGTCGAGCAGTACTTC
-	TRBJ1-5	TRBV27	-	14	CASSLEGVGQPQHF	TGTGCCAGCAGTTTAGAGGGAGTAGGCCAGCCCCAGCATTTT
-	TRBJ2-7	TRBV25-1	-	12	CASSEQAGEQYF	TGTGCCAGCAGTGAGCAAGCAGGCGAGCAGTACTTC
-	TRBJ2-5	TRBV7-2	-	14	CASSLFAPGETQYF	TGTGCCAGCAGCTTATTCGCGCCGGGAGAGACCCAGTACTTC
TRBD1	TRBJ2-5	TRBV7-9	-	18	CASSLPDFRQGNQETQYF	TGTGCCAGCAGCTTACCCGATTTTCGACAGGGCAACCAAGAGACCCAGTACTTC
TRBD2	TRBJ2-1	TRBV4-1	-	15	CASSQTSSSYNEQFF	TGCGCCAGCAGCCAGACTAGCTCCTCCTACAATGAGCAGTTCTTC
-	TRBJ1-1	TRBV18	once	15	CASSPPTGSVTEAFF	TGTGCCAGCTCACCACCGACGGGAAGCGTCACTGAAGCTTTCTTT
TRBD2	TRBJ2-5	TRBV24-1	-	16	CATSDFASGSRETQYF	TGTGCCACCAGTGATTTTGCTAGCGGGAGTCGAGAGACCCAGTACTTC
-	TRBJ1-1	TRBV19	-	14	CASSIGVIHTEAFF	TGTGCCAGTAGTATTGGTGTGATTCACACTGAAGCTTTCTTT
-	TRBJ2-1	TRBV11-3	-	16	CASSSWDRAAVNEQFF	TGTGCCAGCAGCTCGTGGGACCGGGCCGCCGTCAATGAGCAGTTCTTC
-	TRBJ2-2	TRBV7-6	-	15	CASSLESRVPGELFF	TGTGCCAGCAGCTTAGAAAGCAGGGTGCCCGGGGAGCTGTTTTTT
TRBD1	TRBJ1-2	TRBV24-1	-	14	CATSDYRGRDGYTF	TGTGCCACCAGTGACTACAGGGGGCGAGATGGCTACACCTTC
-	TRBJ2-3	TRBV27	-	16	CASSLEGLTSTDTQYF	TGTGCCAGCAGTTTGGAGGGCCTCACGAGCACAGATACGCAGTATTTT
-	TRBJ2-7	TRBV11-2	-	15	CASSLGQAWDLEQYF	TGTGCCAGCAGCTTAGGGCAGGCATGGGATCTCGAGCAGTACTTC
-	TRBJ2-1	TRBV4-3	-	17	CASSQAPARSSYNEQFF	TGCGCCAGCAGCCAAGCTCCAGCGAGGAGCTCCTACAATGAGCAGTTCTTC
TRBD2	TRBJ2-7	TRBV4-1	-	15	CASSPSSGTLYEQYF	TGCGCCAGCAGCCCCTCTAGCGGGACCCTCTACGAGCAGTACTTC
TRBD2	TRBJ2-3	TRBV7-2	-	17	CASSLAYLAGVADTQYF	TGTGCCAGCAGCTTAGCGTACCTAGCGGGGGTTGCAGATACGCAGTATTTT
-	TRBJ1-1	TRBV9	-	10	CAKASGASFF	TGTGCCAAGGCCTCGGGGGCGTCTTTCTTT
-	TRBJ2-2	TRBV6-5	-	14	CASSWSGGTGELFF	TGTGCCAGCAGTTGGAGTGGAGGCACCGGGGAGCTGTTTTTT
-	TRBJ1-6	TRBV27	-	16	CASSLSGTWDNSPLHF	TGTGCCAGCAGTTTATCGGGGACATGGGATAATTCACCCCTCCACTTT
TRBD2	TRBJ2-7	TRBV6-2/TRBV6-3	-	16	CASSSDRKRDSYEQYF	TGTGCCAGCAGCTCCGATCGAAAGCGGGACTCCTACGAGCAGTACTTC
-	TRBJ2-7	TRBV6-5	-	15	CASSYRARGFYEQYF	TGTGCCAGCAGTTACCGGGCCAGGGGATTCTACGAGCAGTACTTC
-	TRBJ2-3	TRBV5-1	-	13	CASSLSGPDTQYF	TGCGCCAGCAGCTTGAGTGGCCCGGATACGCAGTATTTT
TRBD2	TRBJ2-2	TRBV11-2	-	16	CASSLEPGGNTGELFF	TGTGCCAGCAGCTTAGAGCCGGGAGGGAACACCGGGGAGCTGTTTTTT
-	TRBJ2-1	TRBV7-9	-	15	CASSADGSTYNEQFF	TGTGCCAGCAGCGCAGACGGGAGTACCTACAATGAGCAGTTCTTC